The TCR beta chain described here comes from a study of metastatic and nonmetastatic thyroid tumors. Overall study: Malignant thyroid and benign thyroid patients provided blood and tumor or nodule tissue whose repertoires were compared.

General study results and limits: In blood and tumor, TCR beta diversity was reportedly significantly higher in malignant thyroid tumors than in benign nodules.

On this clone: Antigen unknown.

Germline CDR1 SNHLY, CDR2 FYNNEI. The CDR3 contains 14 residues. V was shortened by 6 bases and J by 3 bases, with 12 bases between the two germline ends. Nobody among the patients had been given any treatment before thyroid surgery. Authors' processing steps: To classify distant metastasis in papillary thyroid cancer, a model was built from CDR3 differences across clinicopathological groups. TCRdb reprocessed the PCR reads using MiXCR. The V and J calls reflect TCRdb's pipeline rather than the authors' work. Of more than 5,500 clones in the sample, under 45% were seen once. Source material: tumor tissue. This receptor was identified in a female donor with papillary thyroid cancer or a benign thyroid nodule (not recorded which). Some clones in this sample may be carry-over from other donors' samples. The chain is built from TRBV2 and TRBJ1-3; D may be TRBD1 (5 bases). CDR3 coding DNA: TGTGCCAGCAGCTCCAGGGTTGGTGGAAACACCATATATTTT. Translating gives CASSSRVGGNTIYF.